What follows are 20 T cell receptor beta chains derived from one specimen sequenced in a study of T cell changes during pregnancy in multiple sclerosis. Sequenced by immunoSEQ multiplex PCR; TCRdb stores in-frame clones only, minus some. The top ten clones hold about 1.5% of a sample with some 68,000 clones, about 91% of them seen once. Material: peripheral blood, obtained in the second trimester of pregnancy. The receptor set was obtained from a female donor in good health, enrolled as a control in a pregnancy study.

This sequence joins TRBV6-1 and TRBJ1-1; the D gene is possibly TRBD1 (6 bases). The CDR3 sequence is 15 residues long. Between the trimmed V and J ends, which lost 8 bases and 3 bases, there was a span of 19 bases. Germline V CDR1 and CDR2: MNHNS, SASEGT. CDR3 nucleotides: TGTGCCAGCTCGGCCGGGCGGGGGGCAGACACTGAAGCTTTCTTT. It is translated as CASSAGRGADTEAFF.

The chain uses TRBV29-1 and TRBJ2-1, with 9 positions matching TRBD1. The trim removed 5 bases at V and 6 bases at J, leaving 5 bases unmatched. The CDR3 totals 13 residues. In germline, CDR1 is SQVTM, CDR2 ANQGSEA. The DNA of the CDR3 is TGCAGCGTTTCCGGGACAGGGCCCAATGAGCAGTTCTTC. It yields the protein CSVSGTGPNEQFF.

This clone was counted a few times. The CDR3 DNA follows: TGTGCCTGGGGGGAGGGGAATGGCTACACCTTC. This gives the protein CAWGEGNGYTF. The rearrangement joins TRBV30 to TRBJ1-2; a possible D gene is TRBD1 (5 bases). The germline V gene encodes CDR1 GTSNPN and CDR2 SVGIG (reference sequence). This CDR3 is 11 amino acids long. Trimming removed 5 bases at V and 6 bases at J, with 10 bases between.

This clone was detected once. The rearrangement links TRBV11-2 to TRBJ2-7, with 8 bases aligning to TRBD1. V gave up 5 bases and J gave up 0 bases; unmatched junction bases: 6. CDR3 length: 15 residues. Germline V gene data show CDR1 as SGHAT and CDR2 as FQNNGV. Here the CDR3 reads CASSNRQGSSYEQYF. The CDR3 region has the DNA TGTGCCAGCAGCAACCGACAGGGGAGCTCCTACGAGCAGTACTTC. Complete variable domain (other parts from reference TRBV11-2 and TRBJ2-7): EAGVAQSPRYKIIEKRQSVAFWCNPISGHATLYWYQQILGQGPKLLIQFQNNGVVDDSQLPKDRFSAERLKGVDSTLKIQPAKLEDSAVYLCASSNRQGSSYEQYFGPGTRLTVT.

The CDR3 loop is CASSPMQGFWNYGYTF. The CDR3 DNA sequence: TGTGCCAGCAGTCCAATGCAGGGGTTTTGGAACTATGGCTACACCTTC. The chain uses TRBV28 and TRBJ1-2; a possible D gene is TRBD1 (6 bases). CDR3 length equals 16 residues. Germline-derived CDR1 and CDR2 are MDHEN and SYDVKM. Between the trimmed V and J ends, which lost 5 bases and 2 bases, there was a span of 18 bases.

The chain couples TRBV19 to TRBJ2-1, with 11 bases aligning to TRBD2. CDR1 LNHDA and CDR2 SQIVND come from the germline V gene (reference sequence). This CDR3 is built from 16 residues. Trimming took 5 bases from V and 5 from J; bases not matched to a gene: 8. CDR3 protein: CASSFRLAGSNNEQFF. In DNA form, the CDR3 reads TGTGCCAGTAGTTTTCGACTAGCGGGATCCAACAATGAGCAGTTCTTC.

The chain employs TRBV6-1 and TRBJ2-1, with D possibly being TRBD2 (6 bases). Germline loops: CDR1 MNHNS, CDR2 SASEGT. The CDR3 length is 12 residues. V lost 0 bases and J lost 14, with 11 bases in between. CDR3 in DNA: TGTGCCAGCAGTGAAGCGGGAAGGAGGGAGTTCTTC. Translating it yields CASSEAGRREFF.

The chain links TRBV28 to TRBJ1-5; D is uncertain. This CDR3 comprises 14 residues. The V end was cut by 4 bases, the J end by 6 bases, with 13 bases between. CDR1 is MDHEN, CDR2 SYDVKM, per germline. The chain's CDR3 is CASSSPGGGQPQHF. The CDR3 bases are TGTGCCAGCAGTTCCCCCGGAGGCGGTCAGCCCCAGCATTTT.

The CDR3 nucleotides are TGTGCCAGCAGCTTGTCGGGACAGGCCTACGAGCAGTACTTC. It specifies CASSLSGQAYEQYF. This rearrangement joins TRBV5-8 to TRBJ2-7; 8 bases fit TRBD1. The germline V gene encodes CDR1 SGHTS and CDR2 YDEGEE. Trimming cost V 1 base and J 2 bases; bases outside gene matches: 2. This CDR3 is 14 amino acids long.

The chain has TRBV15 and TRBJ2-1; TRBD1 aligns across 10 bases. Germline V gene lookup returns CDR1 LNHNV and CDR2 YYDKDF (reference sequence). V trimming: 5 bases; J trimming: 8 bases; junction bases outside the gene matches: 9. CDR3 size: 15 residues. The CDR3 region has the DNA TGTGCCACCAGCCTCCCGGGACAGGGGAGGGATGAGCAGTTCTTC. It codes for CATSLPGQGRDEQFF.

The J gene is TRBJ1-1, the V gene TRBV27; D is undetermined. This CDR3 has 14 residues. Trimming took 5 bases from V and 0 from J, leaving 10 bases between them. The germline gives CDR1 MNHEY, CDR2 SMNVEV (reference sequence). CDR3: CASSALGVNTEAFF. The CDR3, as DNA: TGTGCCAGCAGTGCCCTTGGAGTGAACACTGAAGCTTTCTTT.

V gene TRBV5-6 combines with J gene TRBJ2-1, with D unresolved. The germline CDR1 and CDR2 sequences are SGHDT and YYEEEE. Deletions cut 0 bases from V and 3 bases from J, with 10 bases between. The length of the CDR3 is 15 residues. The CDR3 coding sequence is TGTGCCAGCAGCTTGGCCATGGCAGGCTACAATGAGCAGTTCTTC. Residues: CASSLAMAGYNEQFF.

J is TRBJ2-1 and V is TRBV28, with TRBD2 identical over 15 bases. Trimming removed 7 bases from V and 8 bases from J; junction bases left unmatched: 6. Germline lookup yields CDR1 MDHEN and CDR2 SYDVKM. The CDR3 runs to 15 residues. The CDR3 loop is CASIAGLAGGDEQFF. The CDR3 nucleotides read TGTGCCAGCATCGCGGGACTAGCGGGGGGAGATGAGCAGTTCTTC.

The CDR3 sequence is CASSLRGSGGTDTQYF. DNA for the CDR3: TGTGCCAGCAGTCTTAGGGGTAGCGGGGGCACAGATACGCAGTATTTT. The chain has TRBV9 and TRBJ2-3, with 8 nucleotides matching TRBD2. V trimming: 5 bases; J trimming: 1 base; junction bases outside the gene matches: 9. Germline-derived CDR1 and CDR2 are SGDLS and YYNGEE. This CDR3 has 16 residues. The whole variable domain, filled in from reference TRBV9 and TRBJ2-3, reads DSGVTQTPKHLITATGQRVTLRCSPRSGDLSVYWYQQSLDQGLQFLIQYYNGEERAKGNILERFSAQQFPDLHSELNLSSLELGDSALYFCASSLRGSGGTDTQYFGPGTRLTVL.

The CDR3 DNA reads TGTGCCAGCAGCTTAAGACAAGCGGGAGCAAGCGAGCAGTACTTC. This encodes CASSLRQAGASEQYF. V and J are TRBV7-3 and TRBJ2-7, with TRBD2 identical over 8 bases. Germline values: CDR1 SGHTA, CDR2 FQGTGA. V gave up 1 base and J gave up 6 bases; unmatched junction bases: 8. The CDR3 has 15 amino acids.

The J gene is TRBJ2-3, the V gene TRBV15; D is perhaps TRBD2 (7 bases). Germline CDR1 is LNHNV and CDR2 is YYDKDF (reference sequence). The CDR3 loop spans 16 amino acids. The ends were cut back, 0 bases at V and 4 bases at J, with 14 bases in the middle. For the CDR3, the DNA is TGTGCCACCAGCAGAGAGAGAGGGGGGGGTGCAGATACGCAGTATTTT. Its protein product is CATSRERGGGADTQYF.

The V call is TRBV19, the J call TRBJ1-5, with a tentative D call TRBD1 (6 bases). The CDR3 has 14 residues. CDR1 is LNHDA, CDR2 SQIVND, per germline (reference sequence). With 4 bases removed from V and 2 bases from J, the gap between germline ends came to 9 bases. CDR3: CASSRDMGNQPQHF. CDR3 nucleotides: TGTGCCAGTAGTAGGGACATGGGCAATCAGCCCCAGCATTTT.

V and J are TRBV25-1 and TRBJ2-6; the D is unclear. The germline V gene has CDR1 MGHDK and CDR2 SYGVNS. The CDR3 spans 16 residues. Trimming cost V 3 bases and J 2 bases, with 11 bases left between them. The CDR3 DNA follows: TGTGCCAGCAGTGATCAACTGGGCCCTGGGGCCAACGTCCTGACTTTC. It is translated as CASSDQLGPGANVLTF.

The CDR3 sequence is CASSPRLGGYGYTF. CDR3 coding DNA: TGTGCCAGCAGCCCCAGGCTGGGTGGCTATGGCTACACCTTC. V gene TRBV21-1 combines with J gene TRBJ1-2; the table calls TRBD1, which could not be checked here. TRBV21-1 is a recognized pseudogene. This CDR3 spans 14 amino acids.

J is TRBJ1-6 and V is TRBV18; TRBD1 aligns across 9 bases. Germline V gene data show CDR1 as KGHSH and CDR2 as LQKENI. The V gene end was trimmed by 6 bases and the J gene end by 5 bases; junction bases not matched to a gene: 5. The CDR3 covers 15 residues. The CDR3 is CASSPDRGDNSPLHF. CDR3 coding DNA: TGTGCCAGCTCTCCTGACAGGGGGGATAATTCACCCCTCCACTTT.